The 24 T cell receptor beta chains below come from one sample, sequenced in a study of blood T cell repertoires in COVID-19. Clones were read by immunoSEQ multiplex PCR, and TCRdb kept only the in-frame ones, dropping some. Among roughly 240,000 clones listed, 65% to 90% were seen once. The sequenced material came from peripheral blood. The receptors come from a middle-aged man with COVID-19, enrolled during active disease.

This chain joins TRBV3-1 (or the pseudogene TRBV3-2) and TRBJ1-4; no clear D gene. Germline V lookup: CDR1 LGHDT, CDR2 YNNKEL (reference sequence). The length of the CDR3 is 12 residues. The V and J ends lost 0 bases and 12 bases respectively, with 8 bases between them. Written as DNA, the CDR3 is TGTGCCAGCAGCCAAGAAGCCCGGGAACTGTTTTTT. This codes for CASSQEARELFF.

In its sample, this clone was seen once. J is TRBJ1-5 and V is TRBV7-6; 11 nucleotides match TRBD1. CDR1 is SGHVS and CDR2 is FNYEAQ in the germline V gene. This CDR3 is 18 amino acids long. Trimming cost V 5 bases and J 5 bases; bases outside gene matches: 14. The CDR3 DNA reads TGTGCCAGCAGCCGACCAGCAAAGGACAGGGGGCTGGATCAGCCCCAGCATTTT. It is translated as CASSRPAKDRGLDQPQHF.

The sample holds a few counts of this clone. V and J are TRBV27 and TRBJ1-4, with D possibly matching TRBD1 (6 bases). CDR1 is MNHEY, CDR2 SMNVEV, per germline (reference sequence). Deletions cut 1 base from V and 1 base from J, with 13 bases between. This CDR3 has 17 amino acids. The chain's CDR3 is CASSLFFTTGTNEKLFF. DNA of the CDR3: TGTGCCAGCAGTTTATTTTTCACGACAGGAACTAATGAAAAACTGTTTTTT.

This clone was seen only a few times. This sequence joins TRBV4-1 and TRBJ1-2; D might be TRBD1 (5 bases). Germline CDR1 and CDR2: MGHRA and YSYEKL. V lost 0 bases and J 6 bases, leaving 11 bases between the germline ends. The CDR3 length is 14 residues. CDR3 sequence reads: CASSQDPKTDGYTF. CDR3 DNA sequence: TGCGCCAGCAGCCAAGACCCGAAGACAGATGGCTACACCTTC.

The V and J genes are TRBV3-1 (or the pseudogene TRBV3-2) and TRBJ1-6, with D hard to call. The ends were cut back, 8 bases at V and 6 bases at J, with 8 bases in the middle. This CDR3 spans 12 amino acids. Germline V CDR1 and CDR2: LGHDT, YNNKEL (reference sequence). Written as DNA, the CDR3 is TGTGCCAGCGGACTGGTTAATTCACCCCTCCACTTT. As protein: CASGLVNSPLHF.

This CDR3 is CAFDRGQNTGELFF. The CDR3 DNA sequence: TGTGCCTTTGACAGGGGGCAGAACACCGGGGAGCTGTTTTTT. The V and J genes are TRBV30 and TRBJ2-2, with TRBD1 identical over 10 bases. The CDR3 runs to 14 residues. Germline loops: CDR1 GTSNPN, CDR2 SVGIG (reference sequence). The junction had 3 bases not matched to a gene; V was cut back by 7 bases and J by 1 base.

The chain has TRBV5-1 and TRBJ2-5; 7 bases line up with TRBD1. Germline CDR1 reads SGHRS; CDR2 reads YFSETQ. Trimming at V came to 4 bases and at J to 3 bases, leaving 6 bases not matched to a gene. CDR3 length equals 14 residues. The CDR3 protein is CASSRGDSKETQYF. In nucleotides, the CDR3 is TGCGCCAGCAGCCGAGGGGACAGTAAAGAGACCCAGTACTTC.

This chain links TRBV3-1 (or the pseudogene TRBV3-2) with TRBJ1-1; no reliable D call. Germline V gene lookup returns CDR1 LGHDT and CDR2 YNNKEL (reference sequence). The V gene lost 1 base and the J gene lost 11 bases, with 14 bases spanning the gap. The CDR3 loop spans 13 amino acids. CDR3 amino acids: CASSQASFGWAFF. The CDR3 DNA reads TGTGCCAGCAGCCAAGCCTCGTTCGGGTGGGCTTTCTTT.

The chain uses TRBV29-1 and TRBJ2-2; maybe TRBD1 (5 bases). There are 12 residues in the CDR3. CDR1 SQVTM and CDR2 ANQGSEA come from the germline V gene. The germline V and J ends were trimmed by 6 bases and 6 bases, with 11 bases remaining between them. The CDR3 DNA sequence: TGCAGCGTACTTACAGGTTCCGGGGAGCTGTTTTTT. This codes for CSVLTGSGELFF.

The chain employs TRBV7-2 and TRBJ2-7; TRBD2 agrees at 8 bases. The CDR3 is made up of 14 amino acids. Trimming removed 6 bases from V and 4 bases from J; junction bases left unmatched: 8. CDR1 SGHTA and CDR2 FQGNSA come from the germline V gene. The chain's CDR3 is CASRLTSATYEQYF. CDR3 in DNA: TGTGCCAGCAGGTTGACTAGCGCGACTTACGAGCAGTACTTC.

The chain couples TRBV7-2 to TRBJ2-1; a weak D match, TRBD2 (5 bases). Germline V lookup: CDR1 SGHTA, CDR2 FQGNSA. V lost 1 base, J lost 6 bases, and 13 bases lay in between. The length of the CDR3 is 15 residues. CDR3 loop: CASSLGGTSFNEQFF. The CDR3 bases are TGTGCCAGCAGCTTAGGCGGTACTAGTTTCAATGAGCAGTTCTTC.

The rearrangement uses TRBV5-1 and TRBJ1-1; 7 bases fit TRBD1. Germline trimming cut 4 bases from V and 4 bases from J; bases unmatched to any gene: 10. Germline CDR1 reads SGHRS; CDR2 reads YFSETQ. The CDR3 spans 15 residues. The DNA of the CDR3 is TGCGCCAGCAGCACAGACAGGGTTTCGGGCACTGAAGCTTTCTTT. It is translated as CASSTDRVSGTEAFF.

CDR3 amino acids: CASSLQGSGTGELFF. DNA for the CDR3: TGCGCCAGCAGCTTGCAGGGGTCGGGGACCGGGGAGCTGTTTTTT. This chain connects TRBV5-1 to TRBJ2-2; TRBD1 might be the D (6 bases). Germline-derived CDR1 and CDR2 are SGHRS and YFSETQ. This CDR3 region has 15 residues. Trimming shortened V by 1 base and J by 5 bases, and 12 bases separated the two germline ends.

This clone turned up a few times. The rearrangement joins TRBV14 to TRBJ1-1, with D uncertain. The V end was cut by 6 bases, the J end by 1 base, with 9 bases between. Germline V gene data show CDR1 as SGHDN and CDR2 as FVKESK. The CDR3 contains 13 residues. CDR3 residues: CASRRYRNTEAFF. Here the CDR3 DNA reads TGTGCCAGCAGGCGCTACAGGAACACTGAAGCTTTCTTT. Variable domain in full (rest from reference TRBV14 and TRBJ1-1): EAGVTQFPSHSVIEKGQTVTLRCDPISGHDNLYWYRRVMGKEIKFLLHFVKESKQDESGMPNNRFLAERTGGTYSTLKVQPAELEDSGVYFCASRRYRNTEAFFGQGTRLTVV.

This clone was recorded once. V usage is TRBV7-3 and J usage is TRBJ2-3; no reliable D call. Germline lookup yields CDR1 SGHTA and CDR2 FQGTGA. The CDR3 loop spans 12 amino acids. The V end was cut by 0 bases, the J end by 6 bases, with 4 bases between. The CDR3 DNA reads TGTGCCAGCAGCTTAACTTCTGATACGCAGTATTTT. Amino acids: CASSLTSDTQYF.

The chain carries TRBV4-3 and TRBJ2-7, with 8 bases identical to TRBD1. With 1 base clipped from V and 4 bases from J, the junction kept 6 bases outside the gene matches. The CDR3 contains 15 residues. Germline values: CDR1 LGHNA, CDR2 YSLEER. In DNA, the CDR3 is TGCGCCAGCAGCCAAGGACGGGACAGGTTTTACGAGCAGTACTTC. It yields the protein CASSQGRDRFYEQYF.

In its sample, this clone was seen a few times. The chain employs TRBV7-8 and TRBJ2-1; TRBD2 matches 13 bases. The J segment lost 2 bases and the V segment lost 4 bases, leaving 11 bases of the junction unmatched. This CDR3 contains 19 residues. CDR1 and CDR2 (germline): SGHVS, FQNEAQ. CDR3 in amino acids: CASSSKTSGGQIPYNEQFF. The CDR3 bases are TGTGCCAGCAGCTCCAAGACTAGCGGGGGGCAGATTCCCTACAATGAGCAGTTCTTC. The variable domain in full, completed from reference TRBV7-8 and TRBJ2-1, reads GAGVSQSPRYKVAKRGQDVALRCDPISGHVSLFWYQQALGQGPEFLTYFQNEAQLDKSGLPSDRFFAERPEGSVSTLKIQRTQQEDSAVYLCASSSKTSGGQIPYNEQFFGPGTRLTVL.

The chain has TRBV5-1 and TRBJ1-6; no definite D call. V was cut by 4 bases and J by 10 bases, with 12 bases left in between. Germline values: CDR1 SGHRS, CDR2 YFSETQ. The CDR3 covers 13 residues. This CDR3 is CASSRDGYSPLHF. The CDR3 coding sequence is TGCGCCAGCAGCCGAGACGGGTACTCACCCCTCCACTTT.

This rearrangement joins TRBV5-6 to TRBJ1-6, with TRBD1 matching 7 bases. The germline V gene has CDR1 SGHDT and CDR2 YYEEEE. The CDR3 contains 17 residues. V dropped 3 bases and J dropped 4; count of bases not matched to a gene: 10. The CDR3 DNA reads as TGTGCCAGCAGCTCGCGGTCCGGGACAGTTTATAATTCACCCCTCCACTTT. Translating gives CASSSRSGTVYNSPLHF.

The CDR3 DNA reads as TGTGCCAGCAGTTCTCGACAGGGTACCTACGAGCAGTACTTC. This translates into CASSSRQGTYEQYF. The rearrangement joins TRBV6-5 to TRBJ2-7; 7 nucleotides align to TRBD1. There are 14 residues in the CDR3. From germline, CDR1 is MNHEY and CDR2 SVGAGI. Trimming removed 4 bases from V and 2 bases from J; junction bases left unmatched: 5.

The chain uses TRBV6-5 and TRBJ1-1; D may be TRBD1 (5 bases). V was cut by 6 bases and J by 1 base, with 9 bases left in between. The germline CDR1 and CDR2 sequences are MNHEY and SVGAGI. The CDR3 runs 13 residues. Written as DNA, the CDR3 is TGTGCCAGCAGCCGGACACGGAACACTGAAGCTTTCTTT. Encoded protein: CASSRTRNTEAFF.

V and J are TRBV9 and TRBJ2-7, with a tentative D call TRBD2 (6 bases). V lost 0 bases and J lost 0, with 13 bases in between. Germline CDR1 is SGDLS and CDR2 is YYNGEE. CDR3 length equals 16 residues. The CDR3 loop reads CASSVGFGGSSYEQYF. In DNA, the CDR3 is TGTGCCAGCAGCGTAGGTTTCGGGGGTAGCTCCTACGAGCAGTACTTC.

The genes are TRBV5-1 and TRBJ2-3; TRBD1 matches 8 bases. This CDR3 is 16 amino acids long. Germline CDR1 and CDR2: SGHRS and YFSETQ. The trim removed 0 bases at V and 5 bases at J, leaving 8 bases unmatched. CDR3 nucleotide sequence: TGCGCCAGCAGCTTGGCAGCGGCAGGGGGCCGAGATACGCAGTATTTT. Encoded protein: CASSLAAAGGRDTQYF. The variable domain in full, with the rest retrieved from reference TRBV5-1 and TRBJ2-3, is KAGVTQTPRYLIKTRGQQVTLSCSPISGHRSVSWYQQTPGQGLQFLFEYFSETQRNKGNFPGRFSGRQFSNSRSEMNVSTLELGDSALYLCASSLAAAGGRDTQYFGPGTRLTVL.

The V call is TRBV15, the J call TRBJ2-7, with D tentatively TRBD2 (5 bases). Trimming removed 0 bases from V and 6 bases from J, with 12 bases in between. The length of the CDR3 is 14 residues. Looked up from germline, CDR1 is LNHNV and CDR2 is YYDKDF (reference sequence). For the CDR3, the DNA is TGTGCCACCAGCAGAGATTACGGGATGGGCGAGCAGTACTTC. This gives the protein CATSRDYGMGEQYF.